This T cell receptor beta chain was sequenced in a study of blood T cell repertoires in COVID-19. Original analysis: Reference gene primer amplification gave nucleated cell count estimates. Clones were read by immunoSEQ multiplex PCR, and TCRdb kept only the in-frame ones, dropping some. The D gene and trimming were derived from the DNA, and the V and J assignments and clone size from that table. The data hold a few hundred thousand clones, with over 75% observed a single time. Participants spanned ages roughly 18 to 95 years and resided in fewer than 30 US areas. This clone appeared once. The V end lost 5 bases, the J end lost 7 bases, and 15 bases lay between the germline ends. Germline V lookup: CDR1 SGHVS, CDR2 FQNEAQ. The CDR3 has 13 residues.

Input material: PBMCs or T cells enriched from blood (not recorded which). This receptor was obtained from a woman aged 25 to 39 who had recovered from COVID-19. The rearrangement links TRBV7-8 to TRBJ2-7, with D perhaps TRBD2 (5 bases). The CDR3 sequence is CASSLSPGWEQYF. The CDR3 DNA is TGTGCCAGCAGCCTTAGCCCGGGGTGGGAGCAGTACTTC. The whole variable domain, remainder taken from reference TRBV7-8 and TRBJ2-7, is GAGVSQSPRYKVAKRGQDVALRCDPISGHVSLFWYQQALGQGPEFLTYFQNEAQLDKSGLPSDRFFAERPEGSVSTLKIQRTQQEDSAVYLCASSLSPGWEQYFGPGTRLTVT.